Sequencing of this T cell receptor beta chain was carried out in a study of blood T cell repertoires in COVID-19. Whole-study context: Nucleic acid was either cDNA or gDNA, and it came from T cells, B-cell-depleted T cells, or PBMCs.

The table lists this clone with a count of one. In the original processing: Scientists estimated how many nucleated cells there were by amplifying reference gene primers. Libraries were prepared by immunoSEQ multiplex PCR; TCRdb keeps only in-frame clonotypes and omits some of them. V and J calls and clone size are those listed in that table; D and trimming were worked out from the DNA. The data show 270,000 or so clones, around 85% seen once. Germline V gene lookup returns CDR1 LNHDA and CDR2 SQIVND (reference sequence). The V end was cut by 8 bases, the J end by 2 bases, with 7 bases between. The CDR3 spans 12 residues.

The chain combines TRBV19 with TRBJ1-3; D is unresolved. Sequencing was performed on peripheral blood. This receptor was obtained from a human donor with COVID-19, enrolled during active disease. The donor label of this sample is uncertain. The CDR3 nucleotides read TGTGCCAGTGCCGAGGCTGGAAACACCATATATTTT. Its protein is CASAEAGNTIYF.